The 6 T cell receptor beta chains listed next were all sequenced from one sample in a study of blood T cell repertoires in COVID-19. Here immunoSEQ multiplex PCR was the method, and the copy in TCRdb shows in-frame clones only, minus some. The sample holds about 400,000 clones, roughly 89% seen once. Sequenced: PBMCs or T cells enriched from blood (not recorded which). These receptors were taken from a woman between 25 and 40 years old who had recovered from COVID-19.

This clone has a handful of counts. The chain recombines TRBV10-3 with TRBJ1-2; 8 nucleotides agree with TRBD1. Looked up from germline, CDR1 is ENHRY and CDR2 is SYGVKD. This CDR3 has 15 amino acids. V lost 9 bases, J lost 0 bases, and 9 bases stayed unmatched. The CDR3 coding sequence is TGTGCCATTAATGACCAACAGGGGGCTAACTATGGCTACACCTTC. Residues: CAINDQQGANYGYTF.

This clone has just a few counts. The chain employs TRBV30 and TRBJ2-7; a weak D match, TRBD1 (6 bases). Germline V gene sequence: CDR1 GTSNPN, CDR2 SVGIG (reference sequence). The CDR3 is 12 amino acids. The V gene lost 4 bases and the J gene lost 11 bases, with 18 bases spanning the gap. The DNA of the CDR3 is TGTGCCTGGATCTCTCCCACCGGGACAAAGTACTTC. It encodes CAWISPTGTKYF.

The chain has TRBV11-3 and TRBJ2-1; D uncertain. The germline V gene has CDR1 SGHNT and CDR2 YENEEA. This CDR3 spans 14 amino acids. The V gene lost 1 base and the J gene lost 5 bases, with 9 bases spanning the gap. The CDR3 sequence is CASSLGPTDNEQFF. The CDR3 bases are TGTGCCAGCAGCTTAGGTCCCACAGACAATGAGCAGTTCTTC.

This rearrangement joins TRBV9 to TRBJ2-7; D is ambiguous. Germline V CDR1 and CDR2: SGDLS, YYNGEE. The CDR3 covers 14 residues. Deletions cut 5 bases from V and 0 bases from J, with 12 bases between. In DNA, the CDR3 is TGTGCCAGCAGTTTGGGCCCTGGCTCCTACGAGCAGTACTTC. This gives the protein CASSLGPGSYEQYF.

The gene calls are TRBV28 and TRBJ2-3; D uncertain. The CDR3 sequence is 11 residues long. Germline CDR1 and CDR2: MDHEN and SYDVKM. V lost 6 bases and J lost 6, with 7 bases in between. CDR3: CASRTRDTQYF. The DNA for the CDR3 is TGTGCCAGCAGGACACGGGATACGCAGTATTTT.

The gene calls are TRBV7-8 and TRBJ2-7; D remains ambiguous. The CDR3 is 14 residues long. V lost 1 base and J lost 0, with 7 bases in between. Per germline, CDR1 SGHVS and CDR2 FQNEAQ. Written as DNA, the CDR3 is TGTGCCAGCAGCTTAGAACACAGCTCCTACGAGCAGTACTTC. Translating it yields CASSLEHSSYEQYF.